The next 23 T cell receptor beta chains were all read from a single sample in a study of T-cell memory formation after mild COVID-19. TCRdb recomputed calls from the 5' RACE reads with MiXCR, one row per CDR3 protein. The sample includes a few hundred thousand distinct CDR3 sequences, 20% to 25% of them seen just once. The sequencing sample was made of PBMCs or a T cell subset sorted from them (not recorded which). The receptors were sampled from a man aged 18 to 29 who had mild COVID-19 (a few samples of this study predate the infection). Cell type and time point are not known.

J is TRBJ2-1 and V is TRBV19; 9 bases are shared with TRBD1. With V trimmed by 5 bases and J by 8 bases, 4 bases remained unmatched. In germline, CDR1 is LNHDA, CDR2 SQIVND (reference sequence). The CDR3 runs to 13 residues. The CDR3 is CASSAWDRDEQFF. The CDR3 region has the DNA TGTGCCAGTAGTGCATGGGACAGGGATGAGCAGTTCTTC.

The chain recombines TRBV12-3 or TRBV12-4 with TRBJ2-5; perhaps TRBD2 as D (5 bases). V was clipped by 0 bases and J by 7 bases, with 12 bases between them. This CDR3 contains 14 residues. The CDR3: CASSLALARGTQYF. The CDR3 DNA reads as TGTGCCAGCAGTTTAGCGCTAGCTCGCGGGACCCAGTACTTC.

In its sample, this clonotype was seen a few times. This chain links TRBV20-1 with TRBJ1-1, with TRBD1 matching over 7 bases. CDR1 DFQATT and CDR2 SNEGSKA come from the germline V gene (reference sequence). Trimming at V came to 0 bases and at J to 1 base, leaving 2 bases not matched to a gene. The CDR3 consists of 14 residues. CDR3 sequence (DNA): TGCAGTGCTAGAGATTCAGGGGGGAACACTGAAGCTTTCTTT. It codes for CSARDSGGNTEAFF.

This clonotype was detected a few times. V and J are TRBV3-1 and TRBJ2-3; D assignment may be TRBD1 or TRBD2 (6 bases each). CDR1 is LGHDT, CDR2 YNNKEL, per germline (reference sequence). The CDR3 extends over 15 amino acids. Deletions cut 4 bases from V and 0 bases from J, with 11 bases between. The CDR3 region is CASSPWGASTDTQYF. The DNA of the CDR3 is TGTGCCAGCAGCCCCTGGGGGGCCAGCACAGATACGCAGTATTTT.

The chain uses TRBV28 and TRBJ2-7, with TRBD1 as a possible D gene (6 bases). Trimming shortened V by 6 bases and J by 4 bases, and 28 bases separated the two germline ends. Germline CDR1 and CDR2: MDHEN and SYDVKM. The CDR3 covers 18 residues. The CDR3 loop is CASSSLWDTTASKYEQYF. For the CDR3, the DNA is TGTGCCAGCAGCTCACTCTGGGACACAACTGCCTCGAAATACGAGCAGTACTTC.

The rearrangement joins TRBV6-1 to TRBJ2-7, with 7 bases lining up with TRBD1. V shed 6 bases and J 3 bases; nucleotides not matched to a gene: 5. The CDR3 covers 13 residues. Germline V gene lookup returns CDR1 MNHNS and CDR2 SASEGT. The CDR3 DNA reads TGTGCCAGCAGGACAGGGCCGAGCTACGAGCAGTACGTC. Amino acid sequence: CASRTGPSYEQYV.

This clonotype was picked up one time. One end of the junction is discordant with germline, which a read error may explain. The CDR3 is CASSPGQAYQETPYF. The CDR3 coding sequence is TGCGCCAGCAGCCCGGGACAGGCCTACCAAGAGACCCCGTACTTC. The chain employs TRBV5-1 and TRBJ2-5, with TRBD1 matching 8 bases. This CDR3 has 15 amino acids. Germline V gene data show CDR1 as SGHRS and CDR2 as YFSETQ.

This clonotype was recorded a few times. CDR3 DNA sequence: TGTGCCAGCAGTTACCCAGGGGAGGGTGGCTACACCTTC. As protein: CASSYPGEGGYTF. The chain has TRBV6-5 and TRBJ1-2; possible D gene TRBD1, 6 bases. From germline, CDR1 is MNHEY and CDR2 SVGAGI. The CDR3 length is 13 residues. With 2 bases removed from V and 7 bases from J, the gap between germline ends came to 11 bases.

The chain employs TRBV28 and TRBJ1-3; D gene unclear. Germline CDR1 and CDR2: MDHEN and SYDVKM. The ends were cut back, 5 bases at V and 4 bases at J, with 9 bases in the middle. The CDR3 loop spans 13 amino acids. CDR3 region: CASSDSGGNTIYF. CDR3 in DNA: TGTGCCAGCAGTGACTCGGGCGGAAACACCATATATTTT.

Here the CDR3 reads CASRELGTAYNEQFF. The CDR3 region has the DNA TGTGCCAGCAGAGAATTGGGGACCGCCTACAATGAGCAGTTCTTC. The chain has TRBV28 and TRBJ2-1; D possibly matches TRBD1 or TRBD2 (5 bases each). This CDR3 has 15 amino acids. Germline-derived CDR1 and CDR2 are MDHEN and SYDVKM. The V end lost 6 bases, the J end lost 2 bases, and 14 bases lay between the germline ends.

This chain connects TRBV19 to TRBJ2-1, with D unclear. Deletions cut 3 bases from V and 4 bases from J, with 16 bases between. Germline assignment: CDR1 LNHDA and CDR2 SQIVND (reference sequence). This CDR3 region has 16 residues. CDR3 sequence: CASSIEKRPPYNEQFF. In DNA, the CDR3 is TGTGCCAGTAGTATCGAAAAGAGGCCCCCTTACAATGAGCAGTTCTTC.

The chain combines TRBV2 with TRBJ2-4; 9 nucleotides align to TRBD1. The CDR3 contains 16 residues. Germline V gene lookup returns CDR1 SNHLY and CDR2 FYNNEI. V gave up 2 bases and J gave up 6 bases; unmatched junction bases: 8. The DNA for the CDR3 is TGTGCCAGCAGTGAAATGGGACAGGGCTACTTAAACATTCAGTACTTC. The encoded protein is CASSEMGQGYLNIQYF.

The chain links TRBV7-9 to TRBJ1-2; 12 nucleotides line up with TRBD1. The CDR3 has 16 residues. The germline gives CDR1 SEHNR, CDR2 FQNEAQ (reference sequence). V lost 5 bases, J lost 7 bases, and 11 bases stayed unmatched. CDR3 DNA sequence: TGTGCCAGCAGCCGAGTAGGGGGACAGGGGGCAAGTGGCTACACCTTC. Residues: CASSRVGGQGASGYTF.

The chain employs TRBV11-1 and TRBJ1-2; D might be TRBD1 (5 bases). Germline CDR1 and CDR2: SGHAT and FQDESV (reference sequence). The CDR3 runs to 14 residues. Trimming left V 5 bases short and J 0 bases short, with 10 bases between. The CDR3 nucleotides are TGTGCCAGCAGCGTGGGACGGACTAACTATGGCTACACCTTC. Its translation: CASSVGRTNYGYTF.

This clonotype was seen only a few times. This chain uses TRBV5-1 with TRBJ1-1, with D possibly TRBD1 on 5 matching bases. Germline CDR1 and CDR2: SGHRS and YFSETQ. V lost 0 bases and J 2 bases, leaving 11 bases between the germline ends. The CDR3 runs 15 residues. The CDR3 sequence: CASSLEGEGNTEAFF. The CDR3 DNA reads TGCGCCAGCAGCTTGGAAGGGGAGGGAAACACTGAAGCTTTCTTT.

This clonotype has at least ten counts. The rearrangement joins TRBV6-5 to TRBJ2-5; TRBD1 is a possible D gene (5 bases). Per germline, CDR1 MNHEY and CDR2 SVGAGI. The V gene lost 5 bases and the J gene lost 5 bases, with 12 bases spanning the gap. This CDR3 is 13 amino acids long. The CDR3 region has the DNA TGTGCCAGCAGTCCCATGGGGCTTGAGACCCAGTACTTC. This sequence encodes CASSPMGLETQYF.

In this sample, this clonotype turned up a few times. V is TRBV12-3 or TRBV12-4 and J is TRBJ2-7, with D possibly TRBD1 on 5 matching bases. The V gene lost 5 bases and the J gene lost 9 bases, with 14 bases spanning the gap. This CDR3 spans 12 amino acids. In DNA, the CDR3 is TGTGCCAGCAGTGGGGCCCCAGTGGTGCAGTACTTC. Protein sequence: CASSGAPVVQYF.

The chain joins TRBV7-6 to TRBJ2-2, with D perhaps matching TRBD1 (5 bases). Trimming pared 1 base from V and 0 bases from J, leaving 9 bases between. Germline values: CDR1 SGHVS, CDR2 FNYEAQ. This CDR3 contains 16 residues. This CDR3 reads CASSLEAGTNTGELFF. CDR3 nucleotide sequence: TGTGCCAGCAGCTTAGAAGCAGGGACGAACACCGGGGAGCTGTTTTTT.

J is TRBJ1-3 and V is TRBV19; D is unclear. The CDR3 sequence is 14 residues long. CDR1 LNHDA and CDR2 SQIVND come from the germline V gene (reference sequence). Deletions cut 5 bases from V and 0 bases from J, with 8 bases between. The CDR3 coding sequence is TGTGCCAGTAGTGCCGTCGACTCTGGAAACACCATATATTTT. Protein: CASSAVDSGNTIYF.

In this sample, this clonotype turned up a few times. V is TRBV7-2 and J is TRBJ2-3, with D tentatively TRBD2 (5 bases). CDR1 and CDR2 from the germline V gene are SGHTA and FQGNSA. Trimming cost V 1 base and J 4 bases, with 12 bases left between them. This CDR3 comprises 15 residues. CDR3 residues: CASSLEGWGADTQYF. The CDR3 coding sequence is TGTGCCAGCAGCTTAGAGGGCTGGGGAGCAGATACGCAGTATTTT. The full variable domain, in which reference TRBV7-2 and TRBJ2-3 provide the parts outside the CDR3, is GAGVSQSPSNKVTEKGKDVELRCDPISGHTALYWYRQSLGQGLEFLIYFQGNSAPDKSGLPSDRFSAERTGGSVSTLTIQRTQQEDSAVYLCASSLEGWGADTQYFGPGTRLTVL.

This clonotype was picked up a small number of times. This chain joins TRBV7-9 and TRBJ1-1, with unresolved D. The V end was cut by 5 bases, the J end by 1 base, with 8 bases between. Germline CDR1 is SEHNR and CDR2 is FQNEAQ (reference sequence). The CDR3 extends over 13 amino acids. This CDR3 reads CASSHWGNTEAFF. The CDR3 DNA reads as TGTGCCAGCAGCCATTGGGGGAACACTGAAGCTTTCTTT.

This chain links TRBV10-3 with TRBJ2-5; 7 nucleotides align to TRBD1. V dropped 5 bases and J dropped 4; count of bases not matched to a gene: 10. This CDR3 is built from 15 residues. Germline CDR1 and CDR2: ENHRY and SYGVKD. The CDR3 loop is CAISHEGGLGETQYF. The CDR3 coding sequence is TGTGCCATCAGTCACGAAGGGGGCTTAGGAGAGACCCAGTACTTC.

The sample holds a few counts of this clonotype. This rearrangement joins TRBV2 to TRBJ1-4; 10 bases align to TRBD1. Germline CDR1 is SNHLY and CDR2 is FYNNEI. This CDR3 contains 14 residues. V lost 4 bases to trimming and J lost 7 bases; unmatched junction nucleotides: 3. DNA for the CDR3: TGTGCCAGCAGTGTCGACAGGGGGCCTGAAAAACTGTTTTTT. Amino acids: CASSVDRGPEKLFF.